Listed below are T cell receptor beta chains from one sample, sequenced in a study of blood T cell repertoires in COVID-19. The data were produced by immunoSEQ multiplex PCR, yet TCRdb's version contains in-frame clones alone and is incomplete. The table lists 75,000 to 95,000 clones, 85% to 90% of them singletons, with approximately 4.3% in the top ten. The sample was peripheral blood. The receptor source for this set is a man aged 50 or older with active COVID-19. CDR3s include the opening cysteine and the closing phenylalanine or tryptophan. A D gene is named only where the DNA matches it firmly. Not all rows give a size; the values are once, few, many and, for expanded clones, a class.

J: TRBJ1-1; size: once; D: .; V: TRBV18; DNA: TGTGCCAGCTCACTTCGGGATAAAGCTGAAGCTTTCTTT; CDR3: CASSLRDKAEAFF
J: TRBJ1-5; size: .; D: TRBD1; V: TRBV19; DNA: TGTGCCAGTAGTATAGTGCACCGGACAGGGGATCAGCCCCAGCATTTT; CDR3: CASSIVHRTGDQPQHF
J: TRBJ1-6; size: .; D: TRBD1; V: TRBV4-2; DNA: TGTGCCAGCAGCCTCAGACAGGGTGGTTATAATTCACCCCTCCACTTT; CDR3: CASSLRQGGYNSPLHF
J: TRBJ1-5; size: .; D: TRBD1; V: TRBV19; DNA: TGTGCCAGTAGTATTGAGACAGGGGGGTACCGTCAGCCCCAGCATTTT; CDR3: CASSIETGGYRQPQHF
J: TRBJ1-4; size: .; D: .; V: TRBV28; DNA: TGTGCCAGCAGTCCCGGGGGGGCGGGAAATGAAAAACTGTTTTTT; CDR3: CASSPGGAGNEKLFF
J: TRBJ2-7; size: .; D: TRBD1; V: TRBV5-4; DNA: TGTGCCAGCAGTACAGGGGACTCCTACGAGCAGTACTTC; CDR3: CASSTGDSYEQYF
J: TRBJ1-2; size: .; D: TRBD1; V: TRBV14; DNA: TGTGCCAGCAGCGTTCACAGGGGCGGCTACACCTTC; CDR3: CASSVHRGGYTF
J: TRBJ2-2; size: .; D: .; V: TRBV5-1; DNA: TGCGCCAGCAGCTCCACCCCTACAGGGCGCACCGGGGAGCTGTTTTTT; CDR3: CASSSTPTGRTGELFF
J: TRBJ1-1; size: once; D: .; V: TRBV9; DNA: TGTGCCAGCAGCGTAGTGGCGGCGAACACTGAAGCTTTCTTT; CDR3: CASSVVAANTEAFF
J: TRBJ1-2; size: .; D: .; V: TRBV4-3; DNA: TGCGCCAGCAGCCAAGAGTTCGGCAGGGGATACTATGGCTACACCTTC; CDR3: CASSQEFGRGYYGYTF
J: TRBJ2-5; size: .; D: TRBD2; V: TRBV7-9; DNA: TGTGCCAGCAGCCCCCCGGGGGGAGCGGGGGTAGAGACCCAGTACTTC; CDR3: CASSPPGGAGVETQYF
J: TRBJ2-3; size: .; D: TRBD2; V: TRBV7-3; DNA: TGTGCCAGCAGTTTCGGACTAGCGGGGTCAGATACGCAGTATTTT; CDR3: CASSFGLAGSDTQYF